The 9 T cell receptor beta chains given below trace back to one sample, sequenced in a study of shared T cell receptors in the human thymus. Clones were sequenced by immunoSEQ multiplex PCR, and TCRdb holds only the in-frame ones, with some missing. The top ten clones hold 0.0094% of a sample with about 660,000 clones, more than 75% of them seen once. These data were likewise used in another study, on human thymus T cells.

Sequenced material: thymocytes. All receptors come from a boy younger than two with a congenital heart defect.

The rearrangement uses TRBV5-1 and TRBJ1-2; D is uncertain. Deletions cut 5 bases from V and 8 bases from J, with 13 bases between. The CDR3 sequence is 12 residues long. Per the germline V gene, CDR1 is SGHRS and CDR2 is YFSETQ. CDR3 coding DNA: TGCGCCAGCAGTTCTCCGAGCAGGGGCTACACCTTC. This codes for CASSSPSRGYTF.

This rearrangement joins TRBV7-9 to TRBJ1-2, with 9 positions matching TRBD1. Per germline, CDR1 SEHNR and CDR2 FQNEAQ (reference sequence). The CDR3 is made up of 18 amino acids. Trimming cost V 0 bases and J 4 bases; bases outside gene matches: 12. The CDR3 here is CASSLARAQGQGFYGYTF. The CDR3 nucleotides are TGTGCCAGCAGCTTAGCGAGGGCACAAGGACAGGGGTTCTATGGCTACACCTTC.

The CDR3 loop is CASGLPLEGNQPQHF. CDR3 DNA: TGTGCTAGTGGTCTTCCCTTGGAGGGGAATCAGCCCCAGCATTTT. The gene calls are TRBV12-5 and TRBJ1-5; D is possibly TRBD1 (5 bases). This CDR3 is 15 amino acids long. The germline gives CDR1 LGHNT, CDR2 FRNRAP. Between the trimmed V and J ends, which lost 5 bases and 4 bases, there was a span of 15 bases.

This chain connects TRBV12-5 to TRBJ2-3; D gene unclear. CDR1 is LGHNT and CDR2 is FRNRAP in the germline V gene. V lost 8 bases, J lost 2 bases, and 5 bases lay in between. CDR3 length: 11 amino acids. The CDR3 spells CASHFTDTQYF. CDR3 DNA sequence: TGTGCTAGTCACTTCACAGATACGCAGTATTTT.

The rearrangement uses TRBV2 and TRBJ1-5, with TRBD1 matching 8 bases. Germline CDR1 is SNHLY and CDR2 is FYNNEI. The CDR3 contains 17 residues. Trimming removed 2 bases from V and 6 bases from J; junction bases left unmatched: 12. The CDR3 DNA is TGTGCCAGCAGTGAAAGGGGGGACGGGACAGGCAGTCAGCCCCAGCATTTT. This gives the protein CASSERGDGTGSQPQHF.

The rearrangement joins TRBV6-5 to TRBJ2-3, with 9 bases that match TRBD2. Germline values: CDR1 MNHEY, CDR2 SVGAGI. The length of the CDR3 is 14 residues. Trimming removed 9 bases from V and 1 base from J; junction bases left unmatched: 5. DNA for the CDR3: TGTGCCAGTTCTAGCGGGAAGGGCACAGATACGCAGTATTTT. Its translation: CASSSGKGTDTQYF.

In regard to this clone: Other nucleotide sequences from this sample produce the same CDR3. This rearrangement joins TRBV4-3 to TRBJ1-6; tentatively, D is TRBD1 (5 bases). Trimming cost V 0 bases and J 4 bases, with 16 bases left between them. CDR1 and CDR2 (germline): LGHNA, YSLEER. CDR3 length equals 18 residues. The CDR3 protein is CASSQDGDRITYNSPLHF. As DNA, the CDR3 is TGCGCCAGCAGCCAAGATGGCGACAGAATAACTTATAATTCACCCCTCCACTTT.

The V gene is TRBV6-1, the J gene TRBJ2-3; TRBD2 matches at 8 bases. V lost 8 bases, J lost 5 bases, and 6 bases stayed unmatched. Germline loops: CDR1 MNHNS, CDR2 SASEGT. CDR3 size: 13 residues. CDR3 nucleotide sequence: TGTGCCAGCGAAGCGGGAGTGGGAGATACGCAGTATTTT. Its protein is CASEAGVGDTQYF.

This chain uses TRBV7-8 with TRBJ1-1, with TRBD1 identical over 9 bases. The V gene end was trimmed by 5 bases and the J gene end by 0 bases; junction bases not matched to a gene: 4. The CDR3 extends over 15 amino acids. The germline gives CDR1 SGHVS, CDR2 FQNEAQ. CDR3 in amino acids: CASSADRGMNTEAFF. CDR3 nucleotides: TGTGCCAGCAGCGCCGACAGGGGGATGAACACTGAAGCTTTCTTT.